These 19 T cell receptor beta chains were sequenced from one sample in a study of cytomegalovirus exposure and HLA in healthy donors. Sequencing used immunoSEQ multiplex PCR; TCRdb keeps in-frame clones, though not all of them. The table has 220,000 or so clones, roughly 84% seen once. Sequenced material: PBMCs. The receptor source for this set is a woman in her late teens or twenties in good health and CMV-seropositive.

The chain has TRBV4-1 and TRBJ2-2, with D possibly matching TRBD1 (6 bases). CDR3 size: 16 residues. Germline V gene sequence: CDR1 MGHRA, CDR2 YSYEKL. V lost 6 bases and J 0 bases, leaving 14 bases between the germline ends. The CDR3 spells CASSIPRGPNTGELFF. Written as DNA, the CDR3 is TGCGCCAGCAGTATCCCCAGGGGCCCGAACACCGGGGAGCTGTTTTTT.

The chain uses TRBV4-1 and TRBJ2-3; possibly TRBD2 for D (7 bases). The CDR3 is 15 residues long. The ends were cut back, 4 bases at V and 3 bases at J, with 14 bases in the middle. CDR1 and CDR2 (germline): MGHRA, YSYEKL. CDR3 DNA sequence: TGCGCCAGCAGCCCCGGGGGAGGGGGAACAGATACGCAGTATTTT. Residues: CASSPGGGGTDTQYF.

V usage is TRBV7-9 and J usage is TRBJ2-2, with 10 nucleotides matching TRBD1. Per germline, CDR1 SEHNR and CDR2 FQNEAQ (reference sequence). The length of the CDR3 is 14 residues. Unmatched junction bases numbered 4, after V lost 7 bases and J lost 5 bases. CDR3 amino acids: CASNRQGATGELFF. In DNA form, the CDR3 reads TGTGCCAGCAACCGACAGGGGGCTACCGGGGAGCTGTTTTTT.

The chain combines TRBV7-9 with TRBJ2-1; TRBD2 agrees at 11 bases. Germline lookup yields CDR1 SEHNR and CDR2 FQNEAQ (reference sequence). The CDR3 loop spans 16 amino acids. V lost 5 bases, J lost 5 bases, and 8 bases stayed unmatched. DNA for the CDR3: TGTGCCAGCAGCCAGTACCCGGGACTAGCGGACAATGAGCAGTTCTTC. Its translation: CASSQYPGLADNEQFF.

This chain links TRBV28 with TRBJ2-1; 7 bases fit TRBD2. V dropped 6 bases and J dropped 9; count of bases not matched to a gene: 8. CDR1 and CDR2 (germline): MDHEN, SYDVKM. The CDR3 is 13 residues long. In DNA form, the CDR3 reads TGTGCCAGCAGAGGGCGGGAGAGGGGTGAGCAGTTCTTC. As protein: CASRGRERGEQFF.

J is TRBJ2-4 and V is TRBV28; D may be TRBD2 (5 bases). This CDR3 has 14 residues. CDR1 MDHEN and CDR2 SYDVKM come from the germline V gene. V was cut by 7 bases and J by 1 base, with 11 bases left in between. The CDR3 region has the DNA TGTGCCAGCATCACTTCGGGGGCCAAAAACATTCAGTACTTC. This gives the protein CASITSGAKNIQYF.

The CDR3 coding sequence is TGTGCCAGCAGAATCGGAGATACGCAGTATTTT. It translates to CASRIGDTQYF. The chain carries TRBV27 and TRBJ2-3; D ambiguous. The germline V gene has CDR1 MNHEY and CDR2 SMNVEV (reference sequence). The CDR3 runs to 11 residues. The V gene lost 6 bases and the J gene lost 5 bases, with 6 bases spanning the gap.

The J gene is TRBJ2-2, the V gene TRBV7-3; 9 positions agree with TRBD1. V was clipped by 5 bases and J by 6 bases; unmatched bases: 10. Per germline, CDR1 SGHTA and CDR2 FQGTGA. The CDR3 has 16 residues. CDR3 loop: CASSPGTGRGPGELFF. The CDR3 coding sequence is TGTGCCAGCAGCCCCGGGACAGGGAGGGGTCCCGGGGAGCTGTTTTTT.

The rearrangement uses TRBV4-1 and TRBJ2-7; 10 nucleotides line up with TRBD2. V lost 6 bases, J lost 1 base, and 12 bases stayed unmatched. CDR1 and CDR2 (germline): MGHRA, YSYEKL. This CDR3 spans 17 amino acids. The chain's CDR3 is CASSFGRLAGESYEQYF. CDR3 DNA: TGCGCCAGCAGTTTCGGTCGGCTAGCGGGGGAGTCCTACGAGCAGTACTTC.

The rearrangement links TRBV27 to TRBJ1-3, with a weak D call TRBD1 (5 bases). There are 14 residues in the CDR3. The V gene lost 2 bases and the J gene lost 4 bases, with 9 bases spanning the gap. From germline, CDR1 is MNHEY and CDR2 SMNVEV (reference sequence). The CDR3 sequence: CASSLRGWGNTIYF. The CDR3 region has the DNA TGTGCCAGCAGTTTACGGGGGTGGGGAAACACCATATATTTT.

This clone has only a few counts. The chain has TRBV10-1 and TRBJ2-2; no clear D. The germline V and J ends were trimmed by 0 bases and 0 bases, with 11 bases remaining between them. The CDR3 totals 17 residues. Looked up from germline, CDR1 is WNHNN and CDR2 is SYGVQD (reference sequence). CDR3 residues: CASSESWAPANTGELFF. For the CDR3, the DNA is TGCGCCAGCAGTGAGTCGTGGGCACCCGCGAACACCGGGGAGCTGTTTTTT.

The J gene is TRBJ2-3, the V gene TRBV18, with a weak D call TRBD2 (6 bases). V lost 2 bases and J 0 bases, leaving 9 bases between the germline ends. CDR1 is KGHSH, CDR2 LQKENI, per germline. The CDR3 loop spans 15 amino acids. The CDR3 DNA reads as TGTGCCAGCTCACCAGGCCTAGCGAGCACAGATACGCAGTATTTT. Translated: CASSPGLASTDTQYF.

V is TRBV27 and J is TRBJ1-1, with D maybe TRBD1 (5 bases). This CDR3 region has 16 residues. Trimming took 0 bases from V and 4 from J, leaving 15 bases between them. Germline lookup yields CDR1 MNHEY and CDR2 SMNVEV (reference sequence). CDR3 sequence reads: CASSLSGGVFGTEAFF. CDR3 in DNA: TGTGCCAGCAGTTTATCTGGGGGGGTTTTTGGCACTGAAGCTTTCTTT.

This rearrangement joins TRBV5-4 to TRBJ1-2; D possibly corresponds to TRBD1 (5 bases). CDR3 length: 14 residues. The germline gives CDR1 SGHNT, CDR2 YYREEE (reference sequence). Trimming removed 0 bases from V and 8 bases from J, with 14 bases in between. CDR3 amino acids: CASSLARGAGGYTF. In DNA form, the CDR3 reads TGTGCCAGCAGCTTGGCACGTGGGGCTGGGGGCTACACCTTC.

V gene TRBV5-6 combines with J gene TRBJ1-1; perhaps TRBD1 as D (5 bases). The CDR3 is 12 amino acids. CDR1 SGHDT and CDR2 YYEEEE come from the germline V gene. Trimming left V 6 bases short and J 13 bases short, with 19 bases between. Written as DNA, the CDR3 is TGTGCCAGCACCACCAGCGGGACCAGGAGTTTCTTT. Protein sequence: CASTTSGTRSFF.

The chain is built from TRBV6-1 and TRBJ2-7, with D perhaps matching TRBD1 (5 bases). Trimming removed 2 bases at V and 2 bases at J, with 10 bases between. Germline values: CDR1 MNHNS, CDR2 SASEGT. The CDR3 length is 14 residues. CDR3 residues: CASSERQFAYEQYF. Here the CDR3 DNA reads TGTGCCAGCAGTGAAAGACAGTTCGCCTACGAGCAGTACTTC.

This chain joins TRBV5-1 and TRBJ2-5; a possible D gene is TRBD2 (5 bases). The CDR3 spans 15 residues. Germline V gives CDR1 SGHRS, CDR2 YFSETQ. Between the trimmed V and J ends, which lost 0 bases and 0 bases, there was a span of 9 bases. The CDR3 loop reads CASSLDGRDQETQYF. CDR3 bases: TGCGCCAGCAGCTTGGACGGGCGGGACCAAGAGACCCAGTACTTC.

The chain's CDR3 is CASSLLPGGNEQFF. For the CDR3, the DNA is TGTGCCAGCAGCCTCCTCCCCGGGGGGAATGAGCAGTTCTTC. V usage is TRBV5-4 and J usage is TRBJ2-1; 7 bases are shared with TRBD2. The length of the CDR3 is 14 residues. The junction had 8 bases not matched to a gene; V was cut back by 4 bases and J by 7 bases. In germline, CDR1 is SGHNT, CDR2 YYREEE (reference sequence). Full variable domain (missing parts from reference TRBV5-4 and TRBJ2-1): ETGVTQSPTHLIKTRGQQVTLRCSSQSGHNTVSWYQQALGQGPQFIFQYYREEENGRGNFPPRFSGLQFPNYSSELNVNALELDDSALYLCASSLLPGGNEQFFGPGTRLTVL.

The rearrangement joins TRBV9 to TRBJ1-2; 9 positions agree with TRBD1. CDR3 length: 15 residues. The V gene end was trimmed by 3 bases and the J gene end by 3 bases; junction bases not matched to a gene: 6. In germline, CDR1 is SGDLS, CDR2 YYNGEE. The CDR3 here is CASSAGTGKHYGYTF. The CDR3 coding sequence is TGTGCCAGCAGCGCTGGGACAGGGAAACACTATGGCTACACCTTC.